The rows below give T cell receptor beta chains drawn from one sample of a study of cytomegalovirus exposure and HLA in healthy donors. Generated by immunoSEQ multiplex PCR, the TCRdb table keeps only in-frame clones and is missing some. Here the sample spans some 110,000 clones, 70% to 80% being singletons. The sequencing input was PBMCs. These receptors were collected from a woman aged 45-60 years in good health and CMV-seropositive. Each CDR3 is given with its conserved first and last residue. Fields, in order: J gene, D gene, V gene, CDR3 protein, CDR3 DNA. The D gene is left open where the match is weak.

TRBJ1-1 NA TRBV30 CAWSTGLSGTEAFF TGTGCCTGGAGTACGGGACTCTCGGGGACTGAAGCTTTCTTT
TRBJ2-1 NA TRBV16 CASGGSSYNEQFF TGTGCCAGCGGGGGGAGCTCCTACAATGAGCAGTTCTTC
TRBJ1-2 NA TRBV6-5 CASSSAGGEMRYTF TGTGCCAGCAGTTCCGCAGGAGGCGAGATGAGATACACCTTC
TRBJ2-1 TRBD1 TRBV5-1 CASTLQGAPYNEQFF TGCGCCAGCACCCTACAGGGGGCGCCTTACAATGAGCAGTTCTTC
TRBJ2-5 NA TRBV6-6 CASSQQLGGGETQYF TGTGCCAGCAGTCAGCAACTAGGGGGGGGAGAGACCCAGTACTTC
TRBJ1-1 NA TRBV12-5 CASGFGAGARWNTEAFF TGTGCTAGTGGTTTCGGAGCGGGGGCCCGTTGGAACACTGAAGCTTTCTTT
TRBJ2-1 TRBD2 TRBV30 CAWNSAYSGSYNEQFF TGTGCCTGGAACTCGGCCTATAGCGGGTCCTACAATGAGCAGTTCTTC
TRBJ1-1 TRBD1 TRBV6-6 CASSSQGGTTEAFF TGTGCCAGCAGTTCACAGGGGGGGACCACTGAAGCTTTCTTT
TRBJ1-2 NA TRBV5-3 CARIPKGLHNYGYTF TGTGCCAGAATCCCCAAGGGACTCCATAACTATGGCTACACCTTC
TRBJ2-7 NA TRBV5-1 CASAQGGGGTYEQYF TGCGCCAGCGCCCAAGGGGGGGGCGGAACCTACGAGCAGTACTTC